Below are 32 T cell receptor beta chains sequenced from a single sample in a study of blood T cell repertoires in COVID-19. Method: immunoSEQ multiplex PCR; TCRdb's copy keeps in-frame clones and lacks some. The sample carries approximately 100,000 clones, roughly four fifths recorded once. The source material was peripheral blood. All receptors come from an elderly woman with active or convalescent COVID-19.

The chain uses TRBV28 and TRBJ1-5; D is uncertain. The CDR3 is made up of 15 amino acids. The V end was cut by 2 bases, the J end by 4 bases, with 12 bases between. The germline V gene has CDR1 MDHEN and CDR2 SYDVKM. CDR3: CASSLTSGRNQPQHF. The CDR3 DNA reads as TGTGCCAGCAGTTTAACGTCTGGCAGGAATCAGCCCCAGCATTTT.

The rearrangement joins TRBV6-5 to TRBJ1-2; D remains ambiguous. This CDR3 region has 15 residues. Looked up from germline, CDR1 is MNHEY and CDR2 is SVGAGI. V was clipped by 7 bases and J by 0 bases, with 15 bases between them. This CDR3 reads CASTDDDGANYGYTF. CDR3 DNA: TGTGCCAGCACCGATGACGACGGAGCTAACTATGGCTACACCTTC.

The V gene is TRBV11-2, the J gene TRBJ1-2; 7 nucleotides line up with TRBD1. Trimming cost V 6 bases and J 8 bases; bases outside gene matches: 9. The CDR3 length is 13 residues. Germline lookup yields CDR1 SGHAT and CDR2 FQNNGV. The CDR3 region is CASRALTGRGYTF. The CDR3 DNA follows: TGTGCCAGCAGAGCTTTGACAGGGCGCGGCTACACCTTC.

The chain joins TRBV7-9 to TRBJ2-2, with D perhaps matching TRBD1 (6 bases). Germline CDR1 reads SEHNR; CDR2 reads FQNEAQ (reference sequence). The V and J ends lost 5 bases and 5 bases respectively, with 12 bases between them. The length of the CDR3 is 14 residues. CDR3 sequence reads: CASSPPQGTGELFF. DNA of the CDR3: TGTGCCAGCAGCCCGCCCCAGGGGACCGGGGAGCTGTTTTTT.

The CDR3 nucleotides are TGTGCCAGCAGCGGTAAACTAGCGGGAGTACCCGGGGAGCTGTTTTTT. Its translation: CASSGKLAGVPGELFF. This sequence joins TRBV5-4 and TRBJ2-2; 11 bases fit TRBD2. CDR1 and CDR2 from the germline V gene are SGHNT and YYREEE (reference sequence). Trimming cost V 4 bases and J 6 bases; bases outside gene matches: 8. The CDR3 runs 16 residues.

This clone has a handful of counts. The chain joins TRBV5-1 to TRBJ1-4; 11 nucleotides agree with TRBD1. CDR3 length equals 14 residues. The V gene's germline CDR1 is SGHRS and CDR2 YFSETQ. The junction had 2 bases not matched to a gene; V was cut back by 3 bases and J by 7 bases. This CDR3 reads CASSSGTGGEKLFF. CDR3 sequence (DNA): TGCGCCAGCAGCTCCGGGACAGGGGGTGAAAAACTGTTTTTT.

This clone showed up just a few times. The chain has TRBV7-9 and TRBJ1-5; 7 bases align to TRBD1. Losses at the gene ends were 5 bases for V and 2 bases for J; bases not matched to a gene: 3. The CDR3 has 14 residues. Germline V gives CDR1 SEHNR, CDR2 FQNEAQ (reference sequence). In DNA form, the CDR3 reads TGTGCCAGCAGCCAGGGGGGTGGCAATCAGCCCCAGCATTTT. This gives the protein CASSQGGGNQPQHF.

The sample holds a few counts of this clone. V and J are TRBV19 and TRBJ1-1, with a tentative D call TRBD1 (5 bases). Germline V gene lookup returns CDR1 LNHDA and CDR2 SQIVND (reference sequence). The CDR3 consists of 14 residues. V was trimmed by 5 bases and J by 1 base, leaving 11 bases between them. This CDR3 reads CASSSQTGNTEAFF. The CDR3 bases are TGTGCCAGTAGTTCCCAAACAGGGAACACTGAAGCTTTCTTT.

The V and J genes are TRBV14 and TRBJ1-6, with 9 bases lining up with TRBD1. CDR1 SGHDN and CDR2 FVKESK come from the germline V gene. Trimming at V came to 4 bases and at J to 0 bases, leaving 10 bases not matched to a gene. This CDR3 spans 19 amino acids. CDR3 loop: CASSLRTGASSSYNSPLHF. The CDR3 nucleotides are TGTGCCAGCAGCCTTCGGACAGGGGCGTCGAGCTCCTATAATTCACCCCTCCACTTT.

The V and J genes are TRBV5-1 and TRBJ1-1, with 7 bases lining up with TRBD1. Germline V gene sequence: CDR1 SGHRS, CDR2 YFSETQ. The V gene end was trimmed by 4 bases and the J gene end by 1 base; junction bases not matched to a gene: 22. The CDR3 spans 20 residues. The CDR3 sequence: CASSTLGVRGRGRKNTEAFF. Here the CDR3 DNA reads TGCGCCAGCAGCACGTTGGGGGTGCGAGGTAGGGGGCGAAAGAACACTGAAGCTTTCTTT.

The rearrangement links TRBV27 to TRBJ2-2; D is perhaps TRBD2 (5 bases). Trimming cost V 5 bases and J 4 bases, with 23 bases left between them. The CDR3 spans 18 residues. CDR1 and CDR2 from the germline V gene are MNHEY and SMNVEV (reference sequence). The CDR3 bases are TGTGCCAGCAGTCTCCAATTCCGGTCGGGTCGGGGCACCGGGGAGCTGTTTTTT. Translation: CASSLQFRSGRGTGELFF.

The genes are TRBV11-3 and TRBJ2-2; D unresolved. CDR1 SGHNT and CDR2 YENEEA come from the germline V gene. CDR3 size: 14 residues. Trimming shortened V by 6 bases and J by 1 base, and 9 bases separated the two germline ends. The CDR3 DNA sequence: TGTGCCAGCAGACAGAACAGGAACACCGGGGAGCTGTTTTTT. This translates into CASRQNRNTGELFF.

The chain employs TRBV6-5 and TRBJ2-7; 12 bases are a match to TRBD1. The V and J ends lost 4 bases and 4 bases, in that order; junction bases with no gene match: 8. The CDR3 is 16 residues long. From germline, CDR1 is MNHEY and CDR2 SVGAGI. The CDR3 reads CASSSIGTGGAYEQYF. CDR3 coding DNA: TGTGCCAGCAGTTCCATCGGGACAGGGGGCGCGTACGAGCAGTACTTC.

J is TRBJ2-5 and V is TRBV30; D call uncertain. Trimming stripped 0 bases from V and 5 bases from J, with 4 bases between. This CDR3 region has 11 residues. Germline values: CDR1 GTSNPN, CDR2 SVGIG (reference sequence). The CDR3 region has the DNA TGTGCCTGGAGTGTACTGGAGACCCAGTACTTC. Residues: CAWSVLETQYF.

The chain combines TRBV4-1 with TRBJ2-7; TRBD2 matches at 8 bases. V dropped 1 base and J dropped 5; count of bases not matched to a gene: 7. Germline loops: CDR1 MGHRA, CDR2 YSYEKL. The CDR3 runs to 15 residues. The CDR3 is CASSQVVSGGHEQYF. The CDR3 DNA reads TGCGCCAGCAGCCAAGTCGTGAGCGGGGGCCACGAGCAGTACTTC.

This clone was observed a few times. The chain is built from TRBV4-2 and TRBJ1-1, with 7 bases lining up with TRBD1. V was pared by 0 bases and J by 1 base, with 5 bases of the junction left unmatched. The CDR3 has 16 amino acids. Per the germline V gene, CDR1 is LGHNA and CDR2 is YNFKEQ. The DNA for the CDR3 is TGTGCCAGCAGCCAAGATCCCGGGACAGCGAACACTGAAGCTTTCTTT. It specifies CASSQDPGTANTEAFF.

The CDR3 DNA is TGTGCCAGTAGTAAGTCAGGGGACTATGGCTACACCTTC. This codes for CASSKSGDYGYTF. The V gene is TRBV19, the J gene TRBJ1-2, with D possibly TRBD1 on 6 matching bases. Per the germline V gene, CDR1 is LNHDA and CDR2 is SQIVND (reference sequence). The CDR3 is 13 residues long. Trimming removed 4 bases from V and 3 bases from J, with 9 bases in between.

V and J are TRBV9 and TRBJ1-6, with 9 bases that match TRBD1. V shed 3 bases and J 6 bases; nucleotides not matched to a gene: 4. This CDR3 contains 15 residues. Germline V CDR1 and CDR2: SGDLS, YYNGEE. In DNA, the CDR3 is TGTGCCAGCAGCGCATCACAGGGGGCTAATTCACCCCTCCACTTT. Translating it yields CASSASQGANSPLHF.

J is TRBJ2-1 and V is TRBV5-1; 10 bases match TRBD2. The V gene's germline CDR1 is SGHRS and CDR2 YFSETQ. Trimming removed 0 bases from V and 9 bases from J; junction bases left unmatched: 9. The length of the CDR3 is 16 residues. This CDR3 reads CASSLGSSGSRSEQFF. Written as DNA, the CDR3 is TGCGCCAGCAGCTTGGGATCTAGCGGGAGTCGGAGTGAGCAGTTCTTC.

The rearrangement uses TRBV2 and TRBJ1-5; no definite D call. CDR3 length: 15 residues. Trimming took off 3 bases at V and 2 bases at J, with 11 bases between the two ends. Germline V gene sequence: CDR1 SNHLY, CDR2 FYNNEI. CDR3 region: CASSDRGIGNQPQHF. CDR3 sequence (DNA): TGTGCCAGCAGTGATCGGGGTATTGGCAATCAGCCCCAGCATTTT.

This sequence joins TRBV28 and TRBJ1-1; a weak D match, TRBD1 (5 bases). Trimming left V 8 bases short and J 1 base short, with 26 bases between. The CDR3 runs 18 residues. CDR1 and CDR2 from the germline V gene are MDHEN and SYDVKM. CDR3 protein: CASGGVRGIRLGNTEAFF. In nucleotides, the CDR3 is TGTGCCAGCGGTGGCGTAAGGGGCATCCGCTTAGGGAACACTGAAGCTTTCTTT.

The chain is built from TRBV5-4 and TRBJ2-7, with a tentative D call TRBD1 (6 bases). This CDR3 region has 15 residues. Per the germline V gene, CDR1 is SGHNT and CDR2 is YYREEE (reference sequence). Trimming removed 4 bases at V and 0 bases at J, with 14 bases between. DNA for the CDR3: TGTGCCAGCAGCGTACAGGGTAGAAGCTCCTACGAGCAGTACTTC. Amino acids: CASSVQGRSSYEQYF.

The chain combines TRBV24-1 with TRBJ2-1; TRBD1 agrees at 7 bases. Germline CDR1 is KGHDR and CDR2 is SFDVKD. The junction had 6 bases not matched to a gene; V was cut back by 3 bases and J by 5 bases. The CDR3 covers 15 residues. CDR3 region: CATSDRGRNHNEQFF. CDR3 nucleotides: TGTGCCACCAGTGATAGGGGGCGAAACCACAATGAGCAGTTCTTC.

As regards this clone: Other DNA sequences in this specimen translate into the identical CDR3. CDR3 coding DNA: TGTGCCAGCAGCTTAAGCCGGACAGGGGGTTTTGAAAAACTGTTTTTT. It specifies CASSLSRTGGFEKLFF. V usage is TRBV7-8 and J usage is TRBJ1-4; 10 bases are shared with TRBD1. The CDR3 consists of 16 residues. Per germline, CDR1 SGHVS and CDR2 FQNEAQ. V lost 2 bases and J lost 7; bases outside the gene matches: 7.

The CDR3, as DNA: TGTGCCAGCACGGACAGGGACCATGGCTACACCTTC. Translated, it gives CASTDRDHGYTF. The chain is built from TRBV28 and TRBJ1-2; 8 nucleotides align to TRBD1. The CDR3 is 12 residues long. Losses at the gene ends were 7 bases for V and 6 bases for J; bases not matched to a gene: 4. Germline CDR1 is MDHEN and CDR2 is SYDVKM.

A few counts support this clone. This chain links TRBV18 with TRBJ2-7; 14 bases are a match to TRBD2. The CDR3 is 15 amino acids. Germline CDR1 reads KGHSH; CDR2 reads LQKENI. Trimming cost V 4 bases and J 2 bases; bases outside gene matches: 1. CDR3 in amino acids: CASSRLAGGTYEQYF. The CDR3 nucleotides are TGTGCCAGCTCACGACTAGCGGGAGGGACCTACGAGCAGTACTTC. Drawing the rest from reference TRBV18 and TRBJ2-7, the complete variable domain is NAGVMQNPRHLVRRRGQEARLRCSPMKGHSHVYWYRQLPEEGLKFMVYLQKENIIDESGMPKERFSAEFPKEGPSILRIQQVVRGDSAAYFCASSRLAGGTYEQYFGPGTRLTVT.

V and J are TRBV5-4 and TRBJ1-2, with D maybe TRBD1 (5 bases). The germline V gene has CDR1 SGHNT and CDR2 YYREEE (reference sequence). The CDR3 length is 14 residues. V lost 2 bases, J lost 8 bases, and 16 bases lay in between. CDR3 nucleotides: TGTGCCAGCAGCTTCCCCAGGGAAGTAGAAGGCTACACCTTC. Translation: CASSFPREVEGYTF.

This sequence joins TRBV2 and TRBJ1-4, with 10 nucleotides matching TRBD1. From germline, CDR1 is SNHLY and CDR2 FYNNEI. J was trimmed by 7 bases and V by 4 bases; bases with no gene match: 3. The CDR3 has 14 residues. The CDR3 loop is CASSGQGATEKLFF. CDR3 DNA sequence: TGTGCCAGCAGTGGACAGGGGGCTACTGAAAAACTGTTTTTT.

CDR3 sequence: CASTPSPQGNYGYTF. The CDR3 DNA follows: TGTGCCAGCACCCCCTCCCCGCAGGGTAACTATGGCTACACCTTC. The V gene is TRBV7-2, the J gene TRBJ1-2, with TRBD1 as a possible D gene (5 bases). Germline CDR1 is SGHTA and CDR2 is FQGNSA. Trimming stripped 7 bases from V and 1 base from J, with 16 bases between. The CDR3 sequence is 15 residues long.

The V call is TRBV5-1, the J call TRBJ2-1, with 7 positions matching TRBD2. CDR1 SGHRS and CDR2 YFSETQ come from the germline V gene. The CDR3 runs 15 residues. J was trimmed by 7 bases and V by 2 bases; bases with no gene match: 9. The CDR3 region has the DNA TGCGCCAGCAGCTTAGATAGCGGGCGGCGAAATGAGCAGTTCTTC. Translating it yields CASSLDSGRRNEQFF.

The chain uses TRBV9 and TRBJ1-3; D is undetermined. This CDR3 region has 14 residues. Germline-derived CDR1 and CDR2 are SGDLS and YYNGEE. Trimming pared 6 bases from V and 0 bases from J, leaving 10 bases between. CDR3 coding DNA: TGTGCCAGCACCAGAACGGGCTCTGGAAACACCATATATTTT. Translated: CASTRTGSGNTIYF. Based on the CDR3 plus reference TRBV9 and TRBJ1-3, the full variable domain is DSGVTQTPKHLITATGQRVTLRCSPRSGDLSVYWYQQSLDQGLQFLIQYYNGEERAKGNILERFSAQQFPDLHSELNLSSLELGDSALYFCASTRTGSGNTIYFGEGSWLTVV.

This clone was seen only a few times. This chain connects TRBV7-8 to TRBJ2-7; D might be TRBD2 (6 bases). CDR3 length: 14 residues. The V and J ends lost 4 bases and 3 bases respectively, with 13 bases between them. Looked up from germline, CDR1 is SGHVS and CDR2 is FQNEAQ. Here the CDR3 reads CASSSGTQNYEQYF. The CDR3, as DNA: TGTGCCAGCAGCTCCGGGACTCAAAACTACGAGCAGTACTTC.